The clone carrying this T cell receptor (beta chain) is a singleton in its sample. In the original analysis: Quantification of nucleated cells was approximated via reference gene primer amplification. Measured with immunoSEQ multiplex PCR; TCRdb has only the in-frame clones, and not every one. V and J calls and clone size are given by that table; D and trimming were obtained from the DNA. This table holds around 400,000 clones, 70% to 90% found once. This sample is drawn from a study of blood T cell repertoires in COVID-19. Overall study: Acute-phase and convalescent COVID-19 samples originated in the United States, Italy and Spain. Sources were T cells, B-cell-depleted T cells, or PBMCs; the material itself was cDNA or gDNA.

This sequence originates from a man between 40 and 49 years old with acute or convalescent COVID-19. Sequenced material: peripheral blood.

CDR3 residues: CASSFGEQYF. The DNA of the CDR3 is TGTGCCAGCAGCTTCGGCGAGCAGTACTTC. The chain combines TRBV5-8 with TRBJ2-7; no reliable D call. The germline V and J ends were trimmed by 2 bases and 6 bases, with 3 bases remaining between them. Germline assignment: CDR1 SGHTS and CDR2 YDEGEE. The CDR3 runs to 10 residues.